This T cell receptor (beta chain) originates from a study of cytomegalovirus exposure and HLA in healthy donors. General study results and limits: Clusters of TCRs from the first cohort tended to co-occur in the 100 to 150 validation repertoires (as a later analysis found). Both high specificity and high sensitivity reportedly marked the classifier's diagnosis of cytomegalovirus status.

On this clone itself: No antigen is known for it. This may come from a read error, since a much larger clone is one base off.

This CDR3 has 14 amino acids. Per the germline V gene, CDR1 is LGHNA and CDR2 is YNFKEQ. Repertoires were generated with immunoSEQ multiplex PCR, while TCRdb's copy carries only in-frame clones and drops some. The sample includes 80,000 to 100,000 clones, around 88% of them seen just once. The sequence came from a woman in her twenties or thirties in good health and CMV-seronegative. Sequenced sample: PBMCs. The J gene is TRBJ2-7, the V gene TRBV4-2, with D possibly being TRBD1 (6 bases). The CDR3 sequence is CAGSQGGQTYEQYF. CDR3 DNA: TGTGCCGGCAGCCAAGGAGGACAGACCTACGAGCAGTACTTC.